This TCR beta chain was observed in a study of T cell responses to AZD1222 COVID-19 vaccine. Notes on the study in general: With dominance at 160-218 and 743-854, vaccine-associated CD4 TCRs spanned spike.

The V end lost 2 bases, the J end lost 5 bases, and 6 bases lay between the germline ends. CDR1 is MDHEN and CDR2 is SYDVKM in the germline V gene. This CDR3 region has 12 residues. Note on this clone: Its antigen is currently unknown.

The assay was immunoSEQ multiplex PCR, and TCRdb's table has in-frame clones only and misses some. The data hold approximately 150,000 clones, with 90% to 95% observed a single time. This specimen was peripheral blood, taken on day 0 of AZD1222 vaccination. The source is an adult in good health. The rearrangement uses TRBV28 and TRBJ2-5; no firm D call. The CDR3, as DNA: TGTGCCAGCAGTTTACGATGGGAGACCCAGTACTTC. Encoded protein: CASSLRWETQYF.